This entry features one TCR beta chain sequence. Profiling relied on immunoSEQ multiplex PCR, and the TCRdb table lists in-frame clones only, not all of them. The sample holds around 68,000 clones, around 87% seen once. This specimen belongs to a study of identifying expanded T cells in peripheral blood. Germline assignment: CDR1 DFQATT and CDR2 SNEGSKA (reference sequence). The CDR3 is 11 residues long. Trimming pared 3 bases from V and 5 bases from J, leaving 7 bases between. This TCR was recovered from a person aged 18-70 years in good health. This chain links TRBV20-1 with TRBJ1-2; no clear D. The sequenced material came from blood. The CDR3 DNA reads as TGCAGTGCTAGGGCGGGGTATGGCTACACCTTC. It is translated as CSARAGYGYTF.